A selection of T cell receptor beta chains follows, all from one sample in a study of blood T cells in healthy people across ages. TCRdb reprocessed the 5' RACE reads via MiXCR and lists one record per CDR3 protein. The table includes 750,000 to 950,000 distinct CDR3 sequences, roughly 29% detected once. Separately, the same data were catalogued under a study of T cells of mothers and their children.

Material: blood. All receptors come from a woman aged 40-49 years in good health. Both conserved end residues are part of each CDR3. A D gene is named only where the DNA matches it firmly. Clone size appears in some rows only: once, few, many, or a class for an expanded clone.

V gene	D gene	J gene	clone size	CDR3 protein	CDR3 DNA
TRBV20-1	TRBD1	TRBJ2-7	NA	CSAMGQGYEQYF	TGCAGTGCTATGGGACAGGGCTACGAGCAGTACTTC
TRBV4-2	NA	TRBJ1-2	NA	CASSQVLVEGFGYTF	TGTGCCAGCAGCCAAGTGCTCGTCGAAGGGTTCGGCTACACCTTC
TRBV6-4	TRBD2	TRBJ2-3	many	CASSDGTSGGADTQYF	TGTGCCAGCAGTGACGGGACTAGCGGGGGGGCAGATACGCAGTATTTT
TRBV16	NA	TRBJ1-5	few	CASSRMGTDSYSNQPQHF	TGTGCCAGCAGTCGGATGGGAACAGATTCGTATAGCAATCAGCCCCAGCATTTT
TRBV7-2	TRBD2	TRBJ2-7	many	CASSSQRGRDEQYF	TGTGCCAGCAGCTCCCAGCGGGGGCGAGACGAGCAGTACTTC
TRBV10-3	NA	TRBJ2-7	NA	CAIRESGSYEQYF	TGTGCCATCAGGGAGTCGGGATCATACGAGCAGTACTTC
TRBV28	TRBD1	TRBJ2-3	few	CASSTIQGAPPDTQYF	TGTGCCAGCAGTACGATACAGGGGGCCCCCCCAGATACGCAGTATTTT
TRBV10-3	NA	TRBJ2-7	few	CAISAFEEEVEQYF	TGTGCCATCAGTGCGTTCGAGGAGGAGGTCGAGCAGTACTTC
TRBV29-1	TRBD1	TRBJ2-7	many	CSAATGGLTEQYF	TGCAGCGCCGCCACAGGGGGGCTAACCGAGCAGTACTTC
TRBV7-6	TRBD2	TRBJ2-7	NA	CASSLVGLAGRSSYNEQYF	TGTGCCAGCAGCTTAGTTGGGCTAGCGGGGCGAAGCTCCTACAATGAGCAGTACTTC
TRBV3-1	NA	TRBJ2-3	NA	CASSRGSALDTQYF	TGTGCCAGCAGCCGTGGATCTGCCCTAGATACGCAGTATTTT
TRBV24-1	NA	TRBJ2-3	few	CATSDATRPDTQYF	TGTGCCACCAGTGATGCTACCCGGCCAGATACGCAGTATTTT
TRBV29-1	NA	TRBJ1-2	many	CSVGGDSNYGYTF	TGCAGCGTTGGGGGCGACAGCAACTATGGCTACACCTTC
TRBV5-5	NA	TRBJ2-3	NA	CASSLARQVADTQYF	TGTGCCAGCAGCTTGGCCAGGCAAGTCGCAGATACGCAGTATTTT
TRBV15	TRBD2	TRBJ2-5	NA	CATSRGGLAGRETRYF	TGTGCCACCAGCAGAGGTGGACTAGCGGGGCGGGAGACCCGGTACTTC
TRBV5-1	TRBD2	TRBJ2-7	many	CASSPGTRPYEQYF	TGCGCCAGCAGCCCAGGGACTAGACCCTACGAGCAGTACTTC
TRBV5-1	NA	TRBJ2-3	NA	CASSLDNWRDTQYF	TGCGCCAGCAGCTTGGATAATTGGAGGGATACGCAGTATTTT
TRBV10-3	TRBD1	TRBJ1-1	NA	CAISLGTGGTEAFF	TGTGCCATCAGCCTAGGGACAGGGGGCACTGAAGCTTTCTTT
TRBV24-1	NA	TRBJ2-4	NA	CATSDFRAVRENIQYF	TGTGCCACCAGTGATTTTCGGGCGGTTCGGGAAAACATTCAGTACTTC
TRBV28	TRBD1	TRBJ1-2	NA	CAGIPGQVGRYGYTF	TGTGCCGGCATCCCGGGACAGGTGGGCCGCTATGGCTACACCTTC
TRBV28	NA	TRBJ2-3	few	CASSRHGGPDTQYF	TGTGCCAGCAGTAGACACGGAGGGCCAGATACGCAGTATTTT
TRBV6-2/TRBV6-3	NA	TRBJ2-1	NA	CASSYSFFLGQGSREQFF	TGTGCCAGCAGTTACTCGTTTTTCTTGGGGCAGGGTAGCCGTGAGCAGTTCTTC
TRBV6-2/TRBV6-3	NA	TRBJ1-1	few	CASRDLTEAFF	TGTGCCAGCAGGGACCTCACTGAAGCTTTCTTT
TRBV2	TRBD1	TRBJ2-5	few	CASSDARRTGEETQYF	TGTGCCAGCAGTGATGCAAGACGGACAGGGGAAGAGACCCAGTACTTC
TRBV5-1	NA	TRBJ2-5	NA	CASSNQGRDQETQYF	TGCGCCAGCAGCAACCAGGGACGGGACCAAGAGACCCAGTACTTC
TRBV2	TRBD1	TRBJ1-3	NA	CASRDPGQGSGNTIYF	TGTGCCAGCAGGGATCCGGGACAGGGATCTGGAAACACCATATATTTT
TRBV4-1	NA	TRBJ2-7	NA	CASSQGLRLYEQYF	TGCGCCAGCAGCCAAGGACTCCGGCTCTACGAGCAGTACTTC
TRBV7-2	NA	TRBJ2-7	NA	CASRGEGEQYF	TGTGCCAGCAGGGGGGAAGGCGAGCAGTACTTC
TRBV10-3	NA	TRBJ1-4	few	CATRVGDEKLFF	TGTGCCACCAGGGTGGGCGATGAAAAACTGTTTTTT
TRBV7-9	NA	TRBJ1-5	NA	CASSPKGWPQHF	TGTGCCAGCAGCCCAAAAGGTTGGCCCCAGCATTTT
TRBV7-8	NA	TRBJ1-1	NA	CASSLRGGQRNTEAFF	TGTGCCAGCAGCTTAAGGGGCGGGCAGAGGAACACTGAAGCTTTCTTT
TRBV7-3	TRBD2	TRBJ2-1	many	CASRNPGTSSNEQFF	TGTGCCAGCAGGAACCCCGGGACTAGTTCCAATGAGCAGTTCTTC
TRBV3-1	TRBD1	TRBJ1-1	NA	CASSQTGSDTEAFF	TGTGCCAGCAGCCAGACAGGGTCCGACACTGAAGCTTTCTTT
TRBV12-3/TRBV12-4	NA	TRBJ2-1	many	CASSLGDYNEQFF	TGTGCCAGCAGCTTGGGGGATTACAATGAGCAGTTCTTC
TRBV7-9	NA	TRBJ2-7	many	CASSHRTTDYEQYF	TGTGCCAGCAGCCACAGGACAACGGACTACGAGCAGTACTTC
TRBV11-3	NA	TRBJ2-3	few	CASSGGVMDTQYF	TGTGCCAGCAGCGGAGGGGTCATGGATACGCAGTATTTT
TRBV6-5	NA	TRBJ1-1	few	CASSYSSGRTEAFF	TGTGCCAGCAGTTACTCGAGCGGGCGCACTGAAGCTTTCTTT
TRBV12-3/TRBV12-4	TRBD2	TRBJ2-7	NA	CASSSSGREWTYEQYF	TGTGCCAGCAGTTCAAGCGGGAGAGAATGGACCTACGAGCAGTACTTC
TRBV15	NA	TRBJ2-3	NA	CATSRDPTGGHSGDTQYF	TGTGCCACCAGCAGAGATCCCACGGGGGGCCACTCTGGAGATACGCAGTATTTT
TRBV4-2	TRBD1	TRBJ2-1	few	CASSQEWQGAGNEQFF	TGTGCCAGCAGCCAGGAATGGCAGGGGGCAGGCAATGAGCAGTTCTTC
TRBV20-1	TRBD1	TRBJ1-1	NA	CSARDWTGGGGTEAFF	TGCAGTGCTAGAGATTGGACAGGGGGGGGTGGCACTGAAGCTTTCTTT
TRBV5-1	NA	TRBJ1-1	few	CASSLDGVTEAFF	TGCGCCAGCAGCTTGGACGGGGTCACTGAAGCTTTCTTT
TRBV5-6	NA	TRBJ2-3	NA	CASSAGGQATDTQYF	TGTGCCAGCAGCGCGGGAGGACAGGCCACAGATACGCAGTATTTT